The table lists the clone carrying this TCR beta chain with a count of one. The antigen is not known. The CDR3 totals 16 residues. CDR1 is SGHRS, CDR2 YFSETQ, per germline. Both 60 Vbeta primers and 13 Jbeta primers went into the PCR. Assay used: immunoSEQ multiplex PCR; TCRdb lists only in-frame clones, some missing. The table shows tens of thousands of clones, with less than 70% occurring only once. This record belongs to a study of cytomegalovirus exposure and HLA in healthy donors. General study results and limits: Reports indicate that TCR beta sequences accurately predicted the HLA-A and HLA-B alleles of most subjects.

The V gene is TRBV5-1, the J gene TRBJ2-5; TRBD1 aligns across 7 bases. The end of the DNA aligns better with TRBJ2-7, so the J call may be wrong. The specimen sequenced was PBMCs. This sequence was found in a human donor in good health. The CDR3 nucleotides are TGCGCCAGCAGCCCCCAAACCGGGACAGCGAGGTACGAGCAGTACTTC. It translates to CASSPQTGTARYEQYF.